This record covers a single T cell receptor (beta chain). Libraries were prepared by immunoSEQ multiplex PCR; TCRdb keeps only in-frame clonotypes and omits some of them. The table includes roughly 32,000 clones, 94% detected once. The sample originates from a study of PD-1 blockade in classical Hodgkin lymphoma. Time point described: newly diagnosed, previously untreated cHL patient sample. Untreated, newly diagnosed classical Hodgkin lymphoma PBMCs were comparators. Trimming shortened V by 5 bases and J by 3 bases, and 11 bases separated the two germline ends. This CDR3 is 13 amino acids long. The germline CDR1 and CDR2 sequences are KGHSH and LQKENI.

The sequenced sample was peripheral blood mononuclear cells (PBMCs). The V and J genes are TRBV18 and TRBJ2-7, with a tentative D call TRBD1 (5 bases). This clonotype was sampled from a human donor with classical Hodgkin lymphoma. The DNA for the CDR3 is TGTGCCAGCTCAACTACAGGCGGCTACGAGCAGTACTTC. It codes for CASSTTGGYEQYF.